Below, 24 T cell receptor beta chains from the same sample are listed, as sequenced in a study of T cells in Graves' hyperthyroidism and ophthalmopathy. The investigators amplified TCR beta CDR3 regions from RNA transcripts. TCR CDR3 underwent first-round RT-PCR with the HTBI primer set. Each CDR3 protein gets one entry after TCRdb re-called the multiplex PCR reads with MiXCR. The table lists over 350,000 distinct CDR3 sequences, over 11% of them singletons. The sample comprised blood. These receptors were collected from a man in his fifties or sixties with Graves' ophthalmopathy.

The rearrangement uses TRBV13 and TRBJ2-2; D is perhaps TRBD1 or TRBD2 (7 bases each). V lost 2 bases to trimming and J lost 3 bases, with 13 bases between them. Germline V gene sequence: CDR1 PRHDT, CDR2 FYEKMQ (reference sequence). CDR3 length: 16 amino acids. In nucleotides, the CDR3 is TGTGCCAGCAGCTTATGGCAGGGGGGGGACACCGGGGAGCTGTTTTTT. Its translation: CASSLWQGGDTGELFF.

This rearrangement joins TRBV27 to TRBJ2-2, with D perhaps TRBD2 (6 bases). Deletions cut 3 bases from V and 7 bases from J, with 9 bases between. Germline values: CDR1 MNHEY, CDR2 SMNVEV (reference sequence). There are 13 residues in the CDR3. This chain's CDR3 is CASSFGGIGELFF. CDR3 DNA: TGTGCCAGCAGTTTTGGAGGGATCGGGGAGCTGTTTTTT.

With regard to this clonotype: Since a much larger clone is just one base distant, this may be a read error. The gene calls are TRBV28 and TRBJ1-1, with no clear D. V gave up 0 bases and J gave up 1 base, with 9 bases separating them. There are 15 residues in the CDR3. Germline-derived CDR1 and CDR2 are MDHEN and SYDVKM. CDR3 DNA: TGTGCCAGCAGTTTATGGCAGAGGTCGAACACTGAAGCTTTCTTT. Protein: CASSLWQRSNTEAFF. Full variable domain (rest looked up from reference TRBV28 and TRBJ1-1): DVKVTQSSRYLVKRTGEKVFLECVQDMDHENMFWYRQDPGLGLRLIYFSYDVKMKEKGDIPEGYSVSREKKERFSLILESASTNQTSMYLCASSLWQRSNTEAFFGQGTRLTVV.

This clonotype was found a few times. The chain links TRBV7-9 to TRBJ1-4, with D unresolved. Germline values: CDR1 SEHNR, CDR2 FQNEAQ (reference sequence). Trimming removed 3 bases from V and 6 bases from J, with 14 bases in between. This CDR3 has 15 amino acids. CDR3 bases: TGTGCCAGCAGCTTCGGTCCCGGGAGGGATGAAAAACTGTTTTTT. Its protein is CASSFGPGRDEKLFF.

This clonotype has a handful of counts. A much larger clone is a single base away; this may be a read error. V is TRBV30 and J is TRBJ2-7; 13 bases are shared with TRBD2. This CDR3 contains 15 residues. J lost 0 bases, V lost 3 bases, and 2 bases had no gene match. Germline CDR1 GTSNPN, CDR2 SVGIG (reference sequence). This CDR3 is CAWRGTSGNSYEQYF. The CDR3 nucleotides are TGTGCCTGGAGGGGGACTAGCGGGAACTCCTACGAGCAGTACTTC.

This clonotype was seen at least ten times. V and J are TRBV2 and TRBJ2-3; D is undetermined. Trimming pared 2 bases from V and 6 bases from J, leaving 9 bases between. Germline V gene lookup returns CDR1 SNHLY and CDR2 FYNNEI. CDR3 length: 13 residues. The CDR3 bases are TGTGCCAGCAGTGAACTATTTGGGGATACGCAGTATTTT. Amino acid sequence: CASSELFGDTQYF.

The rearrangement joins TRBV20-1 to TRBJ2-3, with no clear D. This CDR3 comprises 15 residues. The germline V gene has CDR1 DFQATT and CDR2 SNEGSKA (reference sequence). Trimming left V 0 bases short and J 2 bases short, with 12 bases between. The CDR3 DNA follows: TGCAGTGCTAGAGATTGGAAGTCCGTCACAGATACGCAGTATTTT. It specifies CSARDWKSVTDTQYF.

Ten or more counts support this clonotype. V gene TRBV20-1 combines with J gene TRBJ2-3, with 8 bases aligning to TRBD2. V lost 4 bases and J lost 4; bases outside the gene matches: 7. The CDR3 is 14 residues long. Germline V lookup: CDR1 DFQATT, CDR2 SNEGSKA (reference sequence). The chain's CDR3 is CSAKSGRDADTQYF. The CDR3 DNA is TGCAGTGCTAAGAGCGGGAGAGACGCAGATACGCAGTATTTT.

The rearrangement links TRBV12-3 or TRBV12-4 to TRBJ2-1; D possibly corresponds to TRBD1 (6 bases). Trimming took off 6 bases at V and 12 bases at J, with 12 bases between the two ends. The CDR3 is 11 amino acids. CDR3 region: CASRTGTSQFF. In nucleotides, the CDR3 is TGTGCCAGCAGAACCGGGACATCGCAGTTCTTC.

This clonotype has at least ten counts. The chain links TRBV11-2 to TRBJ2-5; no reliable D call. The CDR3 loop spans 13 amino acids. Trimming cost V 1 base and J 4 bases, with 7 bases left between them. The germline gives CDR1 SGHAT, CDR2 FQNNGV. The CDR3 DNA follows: TGTGCCAGCAGCTTAGGATTTCGAGAGACCCAGTACTTC. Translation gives CASSLGFRETQYF. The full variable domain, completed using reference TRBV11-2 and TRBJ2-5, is EAGVAQSPRYKIIEKRQSVAFWCNPISGHATLYWYQQILGQGPKLLIQFQNNGVVDDSQLPKDRFSAERLKGVDSTLKIQPAKLEDSAVYLCASSLGFRETQYFGPGTRLLVL.

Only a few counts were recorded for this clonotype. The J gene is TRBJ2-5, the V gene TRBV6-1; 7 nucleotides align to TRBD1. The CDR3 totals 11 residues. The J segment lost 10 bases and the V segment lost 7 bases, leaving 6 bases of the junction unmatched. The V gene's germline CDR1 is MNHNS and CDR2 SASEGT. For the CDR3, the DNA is TGTGCCAGCATGAGAGGGGGCGGCCAGTACTTC. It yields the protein CASMRGGGQYF.

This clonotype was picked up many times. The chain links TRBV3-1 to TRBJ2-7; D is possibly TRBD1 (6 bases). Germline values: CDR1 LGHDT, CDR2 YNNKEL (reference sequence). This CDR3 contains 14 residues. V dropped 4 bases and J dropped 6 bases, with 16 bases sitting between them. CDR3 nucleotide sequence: TGTGCCAGCAGCCCTCGACAGGAATTAGGCGAGCAGTACTTC. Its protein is CASSPRQELGEQYF.

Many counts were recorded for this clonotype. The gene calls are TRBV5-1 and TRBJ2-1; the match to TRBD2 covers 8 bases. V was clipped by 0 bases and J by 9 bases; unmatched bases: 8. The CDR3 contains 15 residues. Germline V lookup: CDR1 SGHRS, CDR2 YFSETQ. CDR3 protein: CASSLAFGREVEQFF. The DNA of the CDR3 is TGCGCCAGCAGCTTGGCCTTCGGGAGGGAGGTTGAGCAGTTCTTC.

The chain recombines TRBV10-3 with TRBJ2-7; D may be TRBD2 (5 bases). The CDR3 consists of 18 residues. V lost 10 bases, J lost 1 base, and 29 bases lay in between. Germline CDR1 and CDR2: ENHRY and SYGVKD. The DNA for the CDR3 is TGTGCCACCATTGGGTTGGGTGGCGGGCCATCTCAGTCCTACGAGCAGTACTTC. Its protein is CATIGLGGGPSQSYEQYF.

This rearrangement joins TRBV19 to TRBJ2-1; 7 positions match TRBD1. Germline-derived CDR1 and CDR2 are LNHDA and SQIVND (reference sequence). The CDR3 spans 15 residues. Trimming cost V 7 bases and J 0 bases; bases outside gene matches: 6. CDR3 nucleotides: TGTGCCAGTACCACGACAGGGAACTCCTACAATGAGCAGTTCTTC. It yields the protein CASTTTGNSYNEQFF.

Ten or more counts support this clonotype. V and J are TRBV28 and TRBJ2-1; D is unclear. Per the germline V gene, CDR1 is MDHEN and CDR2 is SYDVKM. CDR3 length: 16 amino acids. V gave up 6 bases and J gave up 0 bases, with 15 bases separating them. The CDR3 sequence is CASRGFAVSSYNEQFF. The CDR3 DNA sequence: TGTGCCAGCAGAGGTTTTGCGGTCAGCTCCTACAATGAGCAGTTCTTC.

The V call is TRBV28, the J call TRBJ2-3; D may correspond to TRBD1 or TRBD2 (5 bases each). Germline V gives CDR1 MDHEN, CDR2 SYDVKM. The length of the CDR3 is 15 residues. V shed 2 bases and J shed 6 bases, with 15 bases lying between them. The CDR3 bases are TGTGCCAGCAGTTTACGACGGGACCCCCCGGATACGCAGTATTTT. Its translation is CASSLRRDPPDTQYF.

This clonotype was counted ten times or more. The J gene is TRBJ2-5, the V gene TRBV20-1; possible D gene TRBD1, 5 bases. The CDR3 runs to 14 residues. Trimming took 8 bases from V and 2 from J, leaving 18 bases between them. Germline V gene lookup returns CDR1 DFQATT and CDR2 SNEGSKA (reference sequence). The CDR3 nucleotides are TGCAGTTCAAGGCAGGGTGGGATTCAAGAGACCCAGTACTTC. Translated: CSSRQGGIQETQYF.

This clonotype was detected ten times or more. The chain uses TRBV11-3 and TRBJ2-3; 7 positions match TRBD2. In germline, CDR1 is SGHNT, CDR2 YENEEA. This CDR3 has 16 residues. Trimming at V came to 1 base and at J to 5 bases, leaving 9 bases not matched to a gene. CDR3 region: CASSLAFAGVGDTQYF. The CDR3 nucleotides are TGTGCCAGCAGCTTAGCCTTTGCGGGAGTTGGAGATACGCAGTATTTT.

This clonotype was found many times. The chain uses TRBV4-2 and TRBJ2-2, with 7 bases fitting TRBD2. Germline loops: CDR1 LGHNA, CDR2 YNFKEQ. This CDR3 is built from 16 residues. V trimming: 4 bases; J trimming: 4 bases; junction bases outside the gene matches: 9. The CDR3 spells CASSPGREVGTGELFF. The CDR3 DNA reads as TGTGCCAGCAGCCCTGGTCGGGAGGTGGGCACCGGGGAGCTGTTTTTT.

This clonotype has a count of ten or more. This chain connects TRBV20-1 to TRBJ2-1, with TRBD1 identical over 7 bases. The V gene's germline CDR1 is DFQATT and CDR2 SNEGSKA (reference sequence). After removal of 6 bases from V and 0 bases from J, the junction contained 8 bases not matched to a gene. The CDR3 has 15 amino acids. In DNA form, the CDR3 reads TGCAGTGCGGGAGCAGGGGGAAGCTCCTACAATGAGCAGTTCTTC. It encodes CSAGAGGSSYNEQFF.

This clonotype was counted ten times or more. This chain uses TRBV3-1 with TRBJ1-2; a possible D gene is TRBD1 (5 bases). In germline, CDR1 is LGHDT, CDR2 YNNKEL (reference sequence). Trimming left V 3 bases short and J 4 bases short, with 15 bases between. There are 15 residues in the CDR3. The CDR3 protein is CASSQSSGYGYGYTF. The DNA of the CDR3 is TGTGCCAGCAGCCAGAGTTCAGGGTACGGCTATGGCTACACCTTC.

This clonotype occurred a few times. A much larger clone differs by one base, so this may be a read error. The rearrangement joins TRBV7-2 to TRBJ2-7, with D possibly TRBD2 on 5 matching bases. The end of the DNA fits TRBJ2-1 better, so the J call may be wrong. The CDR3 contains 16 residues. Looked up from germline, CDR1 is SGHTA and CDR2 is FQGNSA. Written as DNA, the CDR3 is TGTGCCAGCAGCTTAATTGGCGGGTCGAGCTCCTACGAGCAGTTCTTC. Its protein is CASSLIGGSSSYEQFF.

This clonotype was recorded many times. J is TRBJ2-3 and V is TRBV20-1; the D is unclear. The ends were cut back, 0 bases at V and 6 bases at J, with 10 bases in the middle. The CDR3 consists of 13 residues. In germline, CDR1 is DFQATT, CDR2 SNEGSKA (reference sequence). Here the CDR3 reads CSARDQQFDTQYF. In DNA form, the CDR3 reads TGCAGTGCTAGAGATCAACAGTTTGATACGCAGTATTTT.